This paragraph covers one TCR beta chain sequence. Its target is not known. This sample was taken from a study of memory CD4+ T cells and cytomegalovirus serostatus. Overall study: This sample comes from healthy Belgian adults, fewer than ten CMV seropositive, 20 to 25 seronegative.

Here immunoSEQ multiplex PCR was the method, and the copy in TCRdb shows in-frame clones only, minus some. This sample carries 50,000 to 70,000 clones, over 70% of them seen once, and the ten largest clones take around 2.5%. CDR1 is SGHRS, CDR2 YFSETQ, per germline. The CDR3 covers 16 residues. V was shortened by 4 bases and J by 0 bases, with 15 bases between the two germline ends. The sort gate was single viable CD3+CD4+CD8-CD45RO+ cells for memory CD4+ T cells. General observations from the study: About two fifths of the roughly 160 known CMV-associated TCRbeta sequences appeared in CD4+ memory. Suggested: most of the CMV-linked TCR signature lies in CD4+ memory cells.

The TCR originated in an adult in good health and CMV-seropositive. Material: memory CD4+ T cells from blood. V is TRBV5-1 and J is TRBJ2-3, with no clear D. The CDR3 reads CASSPRGFSSTDTQYF. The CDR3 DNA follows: TGCGCCAGCAGCCCGCGCGGTTTCTCTAGCACAGATACGCAGTATTTT.